The 22 T cell receptor beta chains below were found in one sample sequenced in a study of cytomegalovirus exposure and HLA in healthy donors. PCR primers comprised 60 Vbeta and 13 Jbeta primers. Libraries were prepared by immunoSEQ multiplex PCR; TCRdb keeps only in-frame clonotypes and omits some of them. The sample shows 140,000 or so clones, around 75% of them seen only once. The sample comprised PBMCs. The origin of the receptors is a woman aged 25-40 years in good health and CMV-seronegative.

This chain links TRBV28 with TRBJ1-6; no clear D gene. V lost 1 base and J lost 5, with 15 bases in between. CDR1 is MDHEN, CDR2 SYDVKM, per germline. The CDR3 covers 17 residues. CDR3 amino acids: CASSLFGRSWDNSPLHF. The CDR3, as DNA: TGTGCCAGCAGTTTATTCGGGAGGAGTTGGGATAATTCACCCCTCCACTTT.

The gene calls are TRBV7-2 and TRBJ2-2, with TRBD2 identical over 11 bases. CDR1 is SGHTA, CDR2 FQGNSA, per germline. This CDR3 has 17 amino acids. J was trimmed by 5 bases and V by 4 bases; bases with no gene match: 9. In DNA form, the CDR3 reads TGTGCCAGCAGCTCCTCACAACTAGCGGGAGAAACCGGGGAGCTGTTTTTT. It yields the protein CASSSSQLAGETGELFF.

The CDR3 is CASSLSGQGGTKNIQYF. CDR3 sequence (DNA): TGTGCCAGCAGCTTAAGCGGACAGGGGGGAACCAAAAACATTCAGTACTTC. The chain recombines TRBV7-3 with TRBJ2-4; 10 positions match TRBD1. Germline-derived CDR1 and CDR2 are SGHTA and FQGTGA. This CDR3 has 17 amino acids. Losses at the gene ends were 1 base for V and 2 bases for J; bases not matched to a gene: 5. Using reference TRBV7-3 and TRBJ2-4 for the parts outside the CDR3, the full variable domain is GAGVSQTPSNKVTEKGKYVELRCDPISGHTALYWYRQSLGQGPEFLIYFQGTGAADDSGLPNDRFFAVRPEGSVSTLKIQRTERGDSAVYLCASSLSGQGGTKNIQYFGAGTRLSVL.

The rearrangement uses TRBV30 and TRBJ2-5; D is ambiguous. The CDR3 extends over 11 amino acids. Germline V lookup: CDR1 GTSNPN, CDR2 SVGIG (reference sequence). The ends were cut back, 1 base at V and 5 bases at J, with 5 bases in the middle. The CDR3, as DNA: TGTGCCTGGAGTGGGGCCGAGACCCAGTACTTC. This encodes CAWSGAETQYF. The variable domain in full, completed from reference TRBV30 and TRBJ2-5, reads SQTIHQWPATLVQPVGSPLSLECTVEGTSNPNLYWYRQAAGRGLQLLFYSVGIGQISSEVPQNLSASRPQDRQFILSSKKLLLSDSGFYLCAWSGAETQYFGPGTRLLVL.

J is TRBJ2-7 and V is TRBV28, with 7 bases lining up with TRBD1. The CDR3 spans 17 residues. Germline values: CDR1 MDHEN, CDR2 SYDVKM. V lost 0 bases and J lost 6; bases outside the gene matches: 14. CDR3: CASSLWGMDRRIGEQYF. For the CDR3, the DNA is TGTGCCAGCAGTTTATGGGGAATGGACAGGAGGATTGGCGAGCAGTACTTC.

This clone was detected once. The chain couples TRBV28 to TRBJ2-1; maybe TRBD1 (5 bases). The CDR3 is made up of 15 amino acids. The ends were cut back, 1 base at V and 6 bases at J, with 13 bases in the middle. The germline V gene encodes CDR1 MDHEN and CDR2 SYDVKM. In DNA form, the CDR3 reads TGTGCCAGCAGTTTATTGGGGCTAGGCGGCAATGAGCAGTTCTTC. Its translation: CASSLLGLGGNEQFF.

The gene calls are TRBV7-2 and TRBJ2-4; D not resolved. This CDR3 region has 14 residues. CDR1 and CDR2 (germline): SGHTA, FQGNSA. Trimming took 1 base from V and 8 from J, leaving 12 bases between them. CDR3 DNA: TGTGCCAGCAGCTTAGAGACAAGTAAGGACATTCAGTACTTC. This gives the protein CASSLETSKDIQYF. Together with reference TRBV7-2 and TRBJ2-4, the CDR3 gives the full variable domain: GAGVSQSPSNKVTEKGKDVELRCDPISGHTALYWYRQSLGQGLEFLIYFQGNSAPDKSGLPSDRFSAERTGGSVSTLTIQRTQQEDSAVYLCASSLETSKDIQYFGAGTRLSVL.

CDR3 sequence (DNA): TGTGCCAGCAGCTTCTTTAGTGGCACTGAAGCTTTCTTT. It yields the protein CASSFFSGTEAFF. V gene TRBV7-9 combines with J gene TRBJ1-1; the D is unclear. Germline assignment: CDR1 SEHNR and CDR2 FQNEAQ (reference sequence). Trimming cost V 3 bases and J 4 bases, with 9 bases left between them. The CDR3 contains 13 residues. The whole variable domain, remainder taken from reference TRBV7-9 and TRBJ1-1, is DTGVSQNPRHKITKRGQNVTFRCDPISEHNRLYWYRQTLGQGPEFLTYFQNEAQLEKSRLLSDRFSAERPKGSFSTLEIQRTEQGDSAMYLCASSFFSGTEAFFGQGTRLTVV.

The rearrangement links TRBV11-2 to TRBJ2-2; possibly TRBD2 for D (6 bases). The length of the CDR3 is 18 residues. Germline CDR1 and CDR2: SGHAT and FQNNGV. Trimming shortened V by 1 base and J by 0 bases, and 15 bases separated the two germline ends. For the CDR3, the DNA is TGTGCCAGCAGCTTAGTATTTGCGGGGAGTGCGAACACCGGGGAGCTGTTTTTT. Protein sequence: CASSLVFAGSANTGELFF.

This clone occurred once. The chain recombines TRBV7-9 with TRBJ1-2; D remains unclear. CDR1 and CDR2 (germline): SEHNR, FQNEAQ (reference sequence). The CDR3 runs to 13 residues. Trimming cost V 2 bases and J 3 bases, with 7 bases left between them. The DNA of the CDR3 is TGTGCCAGCAGCTTATCCCGGGACTATGGCTACACCTTC. The encoded protein is CASSLSRDYGYTF.

The chain carries TRBV7-9 and TRBJ1-3; TRBD1 might be the D (5 bases). CDR1 is SEHNR, CDR2 FQNEAQ, per germline (reference sequence). V lost 0 bases and J lost 0, with 18 bases in between. The CDR3 loop spans 19 amino acids. The CDR3 bases are TGTGCCAGCAGCTTAGCGCGATGGCAGGGCCCTCACTCTGGAAACACCATATATTTT. This codes for CASSLARWQGPHSGNTIYF.

The chain joins TRBV18 to TRBJ2-2; 10 bases line up with TRBD1. This CDR3 is built from 15 residues. Germline V CDR1 and CDR2: KGHSH, LQKENI. Trimming took 4 bases from V and 7 from J; bases not matched to a gene: 6. For the CDR3, the DNA is TGTGCCAGCTCACGAGACAGGGGGCGCGGCGGGGAGCTGTTTTTT. Protein product: CASSRDRGRGGELFF.

This chain connects TRBV7-9 to TRBJ1-1; possibly TRBD1 for D (5 bases). Trimming removed 0 bases at V and 3 bases at J, with 11 bases between. This CDR3 region has 15 residues. CDR1 and CDR2 (germline): SEHNR, FQNEAQ (reference sequence). For the CDR3, the DNA is TGTGCCAGCAGCTTAGCGGGGGGATGGGACACTGAAGCTTTCTTT. Amino acids: CASSLAGGWDTEAFF.

CDR3 sequence: CSATVQETQYF. As DNA, the CDR3 is TGCAGTGCTACGGTTCAAGAGACCCAGTACTTC. The rearrangement uses TRBV20-1 and TRBJ2-5; D gene uncertain. CDR1 and CDR2 (germline): DFQATT, SNEGSKA (reference sequence). Trimming shortened V by 4 bases and J by 2 bases, and 5 bases separated the two germline ends. The CDR3 totals 11 residues.

This clone was seen more than once but under ten times. The J gene is TRBJ1-3, the V gene TRBV10-3; TRBD1 matches at 9 bases. The CDR3 spans 13 residues. Germline V gene data show CDR1 as ENHRY and CDR2 as SYGVKD. Trimming cost V 10 bases and J 3 bases; bases outside gene matches: 4. The CDR3 bases are TGTGCCAGCGGGACAGGGAATGGAAACACCATATATTTT. It yields the protein CASGTGNGNTIYF.

This rearrangement joins TRBV6-4 to TRBJ2-5; D not resolved. This CDR3 comprises 13 residues. V lost 5 bases and J 3 bases, leaving 10 bases between the germline ends. Germline V gene lookup returns CDR1 MRHNA and CDR2 SNTAGT. The CDR3 bases are TGTGCCAGCAGTCACGGCGGAAAAGAGACCCAGTACTTC. This sequence encodes CASSHGGKETQYF.

V gene TRBV7-6 combines with J gene TRBJ2-2, with a possible D match to TRBD1 (6 bases). The V end lost 4 bases, the J end lost 3 bases, and 18 bases lay between the germline ends. Per the germline V gene, CDR1 is SGHVS and CDR2 is FNYEAQ. The CDR3 has 17 amino acids. The CDR3 protein is CASSSWGEGQYTGELFF. The CDR3 bases are TGTGCCAGCAGCTCATGGGGTGAGGGACAATACACCGGGGAGCTGTTTTTT. Full variable domain (outside the CDR3, taken from reference TRBV7-6 and TRBJ2-2): GAGVSQSPRYKVTKRGQDVALRCDPISGHVSLYWYRQALGQGPEFLTYFNYEAQQDKSGLPNDRFSAERPEGSISTLTIQRTEQRDSAMYRCASSSWGEGQYTGELFFGEGSRLTVL.

V is TRBV6-1 and J is TRBJ2-3; TRBD1 matches 8 bases. With 8 bases clipped from V and 4 bases from J, the junction kept 11 bases outside the gene matches. The CDR3 covers 15 residues. CDR1 is MNHNS, CDR2 SASEGT, per germline. CDR3 bases: TGTGCCAGCCTACCGGGGGACAGGTTCCCAGATACGCAGTATTTT. This translates into CASLPGDRFPDTQYF.

This clone has just a few counts. This chain links TRBV4-1 with TRBJ2-2; the D is unclear. This CDR3 is built from 12 residues. V was clipped by 6 bases and J by 2 bases, with 4 bases between them. Germline-derived CDR1 and CDR2 are MGHRA and YSYEKL. This chain's CDR3 is CASSLNTGELFF. In DNA, the CDR3 is TGCGCCAGCAGTCTCAACACCGGGGAGCTGTTTTTT.

This clone was observed a handful of times. The chain is built from TRBV6-1 and TRBJ2-7; D unclear. V lost 2 bases and J lost 2, with 10 bases in between. Germline lookup yields CDR1 MNHNS and CDR2 SASEGT. The CDR3 covers 14 residues. Here the CDR3 reads CASSESVTTYEQYF. DNA of the CDR3: TGTGCCAGCAGTGAATCGGTCACCACCTACGAGCAGTACTTC.

The gene calls are TRBV11-2 and TRBJ2-5; a possible D gene is TRBD1 (6 bases). Germline V CDR1 and CDR2: SGHAT, FQNNGV. V was trimmed by 5 bases and J by 1 base, leaving 17 bases between them. The CDR3 extends over 16 amino acids. The DNA for the CDR3 is TGTGCCAGCAGCCCCACCTTAAGGACAGTCCAAGAGACCCAGTACTTC. Its translation is CASSPTLRTVQETQYF.

Remarks on this clone: This same CDR3 is encoded by further DNA sequences in the sample. The chain uses TRBV5-1 and TRBJ2-3; 8 nucleotides align to TRBD2. The germline V gene has CDR1 SGHRS and CDR2 YFSETQ. V trimming: 0 bases; J trimming: 3 bases; junction bases outside the gene matches: 3. This CDR3 has 15 amino acids. The CDR3 sequence is CASSLEGLVTDTQYF. CDR3 DNA sequence: TGCGCCAGCAGCTTGGAGGGACTAGTTACAGATACGCAGTATTTT.